A selection of T cell receptor beta chains follows, all from one sample in a study of human T cells and chemical hapten exposure. TCRdb re-analysed the RACE reads in MiXCR, keeping a single row per CDR3 protein. Altogether about 380,000 distinct CDR3 sequences are present, approximately 5.1% being singletons, with the ten largest covering approximately 2.4%. The sequences come from whole blood, collected in connection with sensitization to the hapten diphenylcyclopropenone (DPC). All receptors derive from a woman in her 50s with alopecia areata. Some clones in this sample may be carry-over from other donors' samples. The CDR3 runs from the conserved cysteine through the conserved F or W. A D gene is named only where the DNA matches it firmly. Part of the rows lack a size; the others show once, few, many or a class for expanded clones.

v_call: TRBV12-3/TRBV12-4
d_call: .
j_call: TRBJ2-1
clone_size: many
cdr3_nt: TGTGCCAGCAGTTTTGGAGGTTTCAGCTCCTACAATGAGCAGTTCTTC
cdr3_aa: CASSFGGFSSYNEQFF

v_call: TRBV6-5
d_call: .
j_call: TRBJ2-7
clone_size: .
cdr3_nt: TGTGCCAGCAGTTACTCGAAAGTAGGGATCCACGAGCAGTACTTC
cdr3_aa: CASSYSKVGIHEQYF

v_call: TRBV24-1
d_call: .
j_call: TRBJ2-1
clone_size: many
cdr3_nt: TGTGCCACCAGTGTTGACCGTCCCTCCAATGAGCAGTTCTTC
cdr3_aa: CATSVDRPSNEQFF

v_call: TRBV7-2
d_call: TRBD2
j_call: TRBJ2-4
clone_size: few
cdr3_nt: TGTGCCAGCAGCCTCACTAGCGGGAGGGCCGGGGGAAACATTCAGTACTTC
cdr3_aa: CASSLTSGRAGGNIQYF

v_call: TRBV29-1
d_call: TRBD2
j_call: TRBJ2-1
clone_size: many
cdr3_nt: TGCAGCGTTGGTGGGGCGGGAGGATACAATGAGCAGTTCTTC
cdr3_aa: CSVGGAGGYNEQFF

v_call: TRBV11-2
d_call: TRBD2
j_call: TRBJ2-1
clone_size: .
cdr3_nt: TGTGCCAGCAGCTTAGGACCGGGAGGTTTGATGGATGAGCAGTTCTTC
cdr3_aa: CASSLGPGGLMDEQFF

v_call: TRBV6-5
d_call: .
j_call: TRBJ2-1
clone_size: many
cdr3_nt: TGTGCCAGCAGTTACGTCTTAGCGGTTTACAATGAGCAGTTCTTC
cdr3_aa: CASSYVLAVYNEQFF

v_call: TRBV7-2
d_call: .
j_call: TRBJ1-2
clone_size: few
cdr3_nt: TGTGCCAGCAGCTACAGTGGAGGGAGCTACACCTTC
cdr3_aa: CASSYSGGSYTF

v_call: TRBV12-3/TRBV12-4
d_call: TRBD1
j_call: TRBJ1-6
clone_size: many
cdr3_nt: TGTGCCAGCCAGGGGGCGCAGAATTCACCCCTCCACTTT
cdr3_aa: CASQGAQNSPLHF

v_call: TRBV15
d_call: .
j_call: TRBJ1-2
clone_size: .
cdr3_nt: TGTGCCACCAGCAGAGATAAGGTTAACATTGGCTACACCTTC
cdr3_aa: CATSRDKVNIGYTF

v_call: TRBV29-1
d_call: .
j_call: TRBJ2-2
clone_size: many
cdr3_nt: TGCAGCGTTTCGCAGGGCCCCGGGACCGGGGAGCTGTTTTTT
cdr3_aa: CSVSQGPGTGELFF

v_call: TRBV4-2
d_call: .
j_call: TRBJ2-1
clone_size: many
cdr3_nt: TGTGCCAGCAGCCAAGAACCAATAAGGGGGAATGAGCAGTTCTTC
cdr3_aa: CASSQEPIRGNEQFF

v_call: TRBV4-1
d_call: .
j_call: TRBJ1-2
clone_size: .
cdr3_nt: TGCGCCAGCAGCCAAGAAGGTAACTTGAACTATGGCTACACCTTC
cdr3_aa: CASSQEGNLNYGYTF

v_call: TRBV5-1
d_call: .
j_call: TRBJ2-5
clone_size: few
cdr3_nt: TGCGCCAGCAGCTTGTACAGACAGCAAGAGACCCAGTACTTC
cdr3_aa: CASSLYRQQETQYF

v_call: TRBV27
d_call: .
j_call: TRBJ2-3
clone_size: .
cdr3_nt: TGTGCCAGCAGTTTAACCCAGACAGGGAGGTTGACAGATACGCAGTATTTT
cdr3_aa: CASSLTQTGRLTDTQYF

v_call: TRBV6-2/TRBV6-3
d_call: TRBD2
j_call: TRBJ2-1
clone_size: many
cdr3_nt: TGTGCCAGCAGTTCCGGGACTAGCGGACGGGGGCAGTTCTTC
cdr3_aa: CASSSGTSGRGQFF

v_call: TRBV7-6
d_call: .
j_call: TRBJ2-1
clone_size: many
cdr3_nt: TGTGCCAGCAGCTCCTGGACGGAAAATGAGCAGTTCTTC
cdr3_aa: CASSSWTENEQFF

v_call: TRBV18
d_call: .
j_call: TRBJ2-1
clone_size: few
cdr3_nt: TGTGCCAGCTCACCAGTAACCCACCCAGACAATGAGCAGTTCTTC
cdr3_aa: CASSPVTHPDNEQFF